One T cell receptor beta chain is described in this entry. This entry belongs to a study of blood T cell repertoires in COVID-19. On the study more broadly: The United States, Italy and Spain were the sources of the acute and convalescent COVID-19 samples. Sample material is recorded as cDNA or gDNA derived from T cells, B-cell-depleted T cells, or PBMCs.

In the source study's methods: Reference gene primer amplification gave nucleated cell count estimates. Produced via immunoSEQ multiplex PCR; TCRdb's table is partial and in-frame only. That table is the source of V, J and clone size, and D and trimming were worked out from the DNA. The table has approximately 150,000 clones, 84% seen once; the top ten hold 1.4%. Germline V gene lookup returns CDR1 WSHSY and CDR2 SAAADI. CDR3 size: 14 residues. V lost 3 bases, J lost 4 bases, and 10 bases lay in between. The clonotype originates from a man aged 55 to 69 with acute or convalescent COVID-19. The chain is built from TRBV10-2 and TRBJ2-1; perhaps TRBD1 as D (5 bases). The source material was peripheral blood. The CDR3 DNA reads as TGCGCCAGCAGTGAAGGGGAAGGGTACAATGAGCAGTTCTTC. Translation: CASSEGEGYNEQFF.